Following are 14 T cell receptor beta chains from one sample sequenced in a study of graft-versus-host responses after intestinal transplantation. What these receptors recognize is not known. Method: immunoSEQ multiplex PCR; TCRdb's copy keeps in-frame clones and lacks some. The table has tens of thousands of clones, roughly 90% seen once. Specimen: unstimulated CD8+ T cells sorted from spleen or lymph node cells, collected before intestinal transplant. These TCRs come from a human donor who received an intestinal transplant.

CDR3 in DNA: TGCGCCAGCAGCCAGCGGGGGGCTTTCTCTGATACGCAGTATTTT. Protein: CASSQRGAFSDTQYF. The chain recombines TRBV5-1 with TRBJ2-3; 9 bases line up with TRBD2. The CDR3 is made up of 15 amino acids. Per the germline V gene, CDR1 is SGHRS and CDR2 is YFSETQ. The V and J ends lost 4 bases and 6 bases, in that order; junction bases with no gene match: 9. Variable domain in full (rest from reference TRBV5-1 and TRBJ2-3): KAGVTQTPRYLIKTRGQQVTLSCSPISGHRSVSWYQQTPGQGLQFLFEYFSETQRNKGNFPGRFSGRQFSNSRSEMNVSTLELGDSALYLCASSQRGAFSDTQYFGPGTRLTVL.

The gene calls are TRBV5-4 and TRBJ1-5; 7 bases are a match to TRBD1. This CDR3 spans 15 amino acids. CDR1 SGHNT and CDR2 YYREEE come from the germline V gene (reference sequence). V lost 5 bases to trimming and J lost 4 bases; unmatched junction nucleotides: 9. CDR3 loop: CASRQGTGANQPQHF. CDR3 nucleotides: TGTGCCAGCAGACAGGGGACGGGCGCAAATCAGCCCCAGCATTTT.

CDR3 residues: CASSDPRGRTYEQYF. In DNA form, the CDR3 reads TGTGCCAGCAGTGATCCCCGAGGGAGGACCTACGAGCAGTACTTC. The V call is TRBV2, the J call TRBJ2-7; maybe TRBD2 (6 bases). V dropped 3 bases and J dropped 2 bases, with 14 bases sitting between them. Germline assignment: CDR1 SNHLY and CDR2 FYNNEI. The CDR3 has 15 amino acids. The full variable domain, its missing parts supplied by reference TRBV2 and TRBJ2-7, is EPEVTQTPSHQVTQMGQEVILRCVPISNHLYFYWYRQILGQKVEFLVSFYNNEISEKSEIFDDQFSVERPDGSNFTLKIRSTKLEDSAMYFCASSDPRGRTYEQYFGPGTRLTVT.

The V and J genes are TRBV28 and TRBJ2-7; 7 nucleotides align to TRBD1. Germline V gene lookup returns CDR1 MDHEN and CDR2 SYDVKM. CDR3 size: 15 residues. Trimming at V came to 4 bases and at J to 0 bases, leaving 6 bases not matched to a gene. The CDR3 DNA follows: TGTGCCAGCAGTTCCCTTCGGGACAGCTCCTACGAGCAGTACTTC. This sequence encodes CASSSLRDSSYEQYF.

V gene TRBV7-9 combines with J gene TRBJ1-2; D is undetermined. V dropped 3 bases and J dropped 5 bases, with 7 bases sitting between them. This CDR3 contains 12 residues. Germline CDR1 and CDR2: SEHNR and FQNEAQ (reference sequence). The DNA for the CDR3 is TGTGCCAGCAGCTTCGGAGTTTATGGCTACACCTTC. It specifies CASSFGVYGYTF.

This rearrangement joins TRBV19 to TRBJ1-5; 11 bases fit TRBD1. This CDR3 region has 18 residues. CDR1 is LNHDA, CDR2 SQIVND, per germline (reference sequence). The V and J ends lost 5 bases and 6 bases, in that order; junction bases with no gene match: 15. This chain's CDR3 is CASSALLPGQGVVQPQHF. The CDR3 DNA is TGTGCCAGTAGTGCCCTTCTCCCGGGACAGGGGGTGGTTCAGCCCCAGCATTTT. Full variable domain (outside the CDR3, taken from reference TRBV19 and TRBJ1-5): DGGITQSPKYLFRKEGQNVTLSCEQNLNHDAMYWYRQDPGQGLRLIYYSQIVNDFQKGDIAEGYSVSREKKESFPLTVTSAQKNPTAFYLCASSALLPGQGVVQPQHFGDGTRLSIL.

V and J are TRBV28 and TRBJ2-2; weak D call: TRBD2 (6 bases). The CDR3 loop spans 15 amino acids. V was pared by 3 bases and J by 5 bases, with 13 bases between. Germline loops: CDR1 MDHEN, CDR2 SYDVKM. CDR3 region: CASSFVAGRTGELFF. In DNA, the CDR3 is TGTGCCAGCAGTTTTGTGGCGGGGAGAACCGGGGAGCTGTTTTTT.

J is TRBJ2-1 and V is TRBV4-2, with TRBD2 matching over 14 bases. Germline CDR1 reads LGHNA; CDR2 reads YNFKEQ. The CDR3 is 20 amino acids. V lost 3 bases, J lost 4 bases, and 14 bases stayed unmatched. The DNA for the CDR3 is TGTGCCAGCAGCCATATCGGACTAGCGGGAGGCTGGGAGGGATACAATGAGCAGTTCTTC. Encoded protein: CASSHIGLAGGWEGYNEQFF.

In its sample, this clone is medium-sized. V usage is TRBV13 and J usage is TRBJ2-1; TRBD2 matches 10 bases. CDR3 length: 16 amino acids. V lost 2 bases, J lost 7 bases, and 8 bases stayed unmatched. The V gene's germline CDR1 is PRHDT and CDR2 FYEKMQ (reference sequence). The CDR3 bases are TGTGCCAGCAGCTTAATGACTAGCGGGTGGTGGAATGAGCAGTTCTTC. This codes for CASSLMTSGWWNEQFF.

The gene calls are TRBV27 and TRBJ2-7, with a tentative D call TRBD2 (5 bases). V gave up 0 bases and J gave up 3 bases, with 12 bases separating them. This CDR3 is built from 15 residues. Germline lookup yields CDR1 MNHEY and CDR2 SMNVEV (reference sequence). This chain's CDR3 is CASSLSGLGSYEQYF. The CDR3 DNA reads as TGTGCCAGCAGTTTATCAGGACTGGGAAGCTACGAGCAGTACTTC.

The chain has TRBV5-1 and TRBJ1-2; no firm D call. Germline V gene data show CDR1 as SGHRS and CDR2 as YFSETQ. V lost 1 base to trimming and J lost 0 bases, with 4 bases between them. The CDR3 sequence is 13 residues long. The CDR3: CASSLPANYGYTF. In nucleotides, the CDR3 is TGCGCCAGCAGCTTGCCAGCTAACTATGGCTACACCTTC.

This chain joins TRBV30 and TRBJ2-7; 7 bases map to TRBD2. CDR1 GTSNPN and CDR2 SVGIG come from the germline V gene (reference sequence). The CDR3 is made up of 13 amino acids. Unmatched junction bases numbered 1, after V lost 0 bases and J lost 2 bases. CDR3 sequence (DNA): TGTGCCTGGAGTGTGACTAGCCCCTACGAGCAGTACTTC. It translates to CAWSVTSPYEQYF.

This chain uses TRBV28 with TRBJ1-5, with 9 positions matching TRBD1. The CDR3 is made up of 17 amino acids. Trimming cost V 8 bases and J 0 bases; bases outside gene matches: 11. Per germline, CDR1 MDHEN and CDR2 SYDVKM. Written as DNA, the CDR3 is TGTGCCAGCCTGGGACAGGGTATGGATTATAGCAATCAGCCCCAGCATTTT. Its protein is CASLGQGMDYSNQPQHF.

This clone was counted once. V usage is TRBV7-2 and J usage is TRBJ1-2, with D perhaps TRBD1 (5 bases). The CDR3 has 14 amino acids. Trimming removed 2 bases from V and 6 bases from J, with 13 bases in between. Germline V gene lookup returns CDR1 SGHTA and CDR2 FQGNSA. In DNA, the CDR3 is TGTGCCAGCAGCTTATGGGGGGGAATAAATGGCTACACCTTC. Translating gives CASSLWGGINGYTF.